The clone carrying this TCR beta chain is a singleton in its sample. Per the original data handling: Amplification of reference gene primers was used by the study to estimate nucleated cell counts. Sequenced by immunoSEQ multiplex PCR; TCRdb stores in-frame clones only, minus some. That table gives V, J and clone size, and the DNA gave D and trimming. The profile shows about 170,000 clones, about 85% of them singletons. This CDR3 spans 14 amino acids. The sample belongs to a study of blood T cell repertoires in COVID-19. Study in general: Samples of COVID-19 (acute and convalescent) were obtained from the United States, Italy and Spain. In each case, the material was cDNA or gDNA derived from T cells, B-cell-depleted T cells, or PBMCs.

The TCR originated in a man aged 55 to 70 with acute or convalescent COVID-19. Material: peripheral blood. This chain joins TRBV21-1 and TRBJ1-4. TRBV21-1 is a pseudogene segment. CDR3 loop: CASSQRVVLKKLFF. The CDR3 nucleotides are TGTGCCAGCAGCCAACGGGTGGTGCTTAAAAAACTGTTTTTT.